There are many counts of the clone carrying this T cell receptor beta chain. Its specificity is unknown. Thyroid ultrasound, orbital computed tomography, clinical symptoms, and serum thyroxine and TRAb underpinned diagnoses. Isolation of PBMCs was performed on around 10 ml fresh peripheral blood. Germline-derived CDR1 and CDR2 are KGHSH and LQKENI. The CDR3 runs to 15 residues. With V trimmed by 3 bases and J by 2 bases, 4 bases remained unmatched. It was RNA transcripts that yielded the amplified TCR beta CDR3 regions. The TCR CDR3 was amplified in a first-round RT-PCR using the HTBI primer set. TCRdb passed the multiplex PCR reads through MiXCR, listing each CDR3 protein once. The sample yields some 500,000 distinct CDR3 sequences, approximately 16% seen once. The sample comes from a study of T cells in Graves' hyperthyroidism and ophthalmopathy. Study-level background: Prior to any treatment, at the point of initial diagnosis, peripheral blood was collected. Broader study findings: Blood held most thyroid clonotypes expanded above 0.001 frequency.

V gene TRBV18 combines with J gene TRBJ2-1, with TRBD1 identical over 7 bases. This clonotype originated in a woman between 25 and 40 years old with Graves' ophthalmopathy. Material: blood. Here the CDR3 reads CASSPGQLTYNEQFF. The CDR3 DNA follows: TGTGCCAGCTCACCGGGACAGTTAACCTACAATGAGCAGTTCTTC.